These 14 T cell receptor beta chains were all obtained from the same sample, sequenced in a study of blood T cell repertoires in COVID-19. The protocol was immunoSEQ multiplex PCR, while the TCRdb copy is restricted to in-frame clones and leaves out a portion. The profile covers about 250,000 clones, with about 87% appearing a single time and 1.5% to 2% taken by the ten largest. The sequencing sample was made of PBMCs or T cells enriched from blood (not recorded which). Receptors were obtained from a woman between 45 and 65 years old who had recovered from COVID-19.

This sequence joins TRBV4-2 and TRBJ2-1; D is possibly TRBD1 (6 bases). CDR3 length: 15 residues. Per the germline V gene, CDR1 is LGHNA and CDR2 is YNFKEQ. V was trimmed by 6 bases and J by 5 bases, leaving 17 bases between them. CDR3 loop: CASSVGQPPHNEQFF. The CDR3 DNA reads as TGTGCCAGCAGTGTCGGACAGCCCCCTCACAATGAGCAGTTCTTC.

The chain uses TRBV20-1 and TRBJ1-1; 9 bases map to TRBD1. V lost 6 bases and J lost 10; bases outside the gene matches: 6. Germline values: CDR1 DFQATT, CDR2 SNEGSKA (reference sequence). The CDR3 loop spans 11 amino acids. CDR3 DNA: TGCAGTGCCGGGGACAGGGACTCAGCTTTCTTT. Translation: CSAGDRDSAFF.

This chain joins TRBV28 and TRBJ2-1; 11 positions match TRBD2. The germline V gene has CDR1 MDHEN and CDR2 SYDVKM. The CDR3 spans 16 residues. V gave up 6 bases and J gave up 7 bases; unmatched junction bases: 11. The CDR3 DNA sequence: TGTGCCAGCAGCCAGGGAGTAGCGGGAGGGCGGAATGAGCAGTTCTTC. Translation: CASSQGVAGGRNEQFF.

The rearrangement links TRBV7-9 to TRBJ2-3, with D unclear. Germline V gene sequence: CDR1 SEHNR, CDR2 FQNEAQ (reference sequence). The CDR3 extends over 13 amino acids. V was trimmed by 1 base and J by 6 bases, leaving 8 bases between them. CDR3 sequence: CASSLVVYDTQYF. The CDR3 coding sequence is TGTGCCAGCAGCTTAGTAGTCTATGATACGCAGTATTTT.

This clone showed up just once. V is TRBV3-1 (or the pseudogene TRBV3-2) and J is TRBJ1-6; 7 positions match TRBD1. The CDR3 is 14 residues long. With 9 bases clipped from V and 0 bases from J, the junction kept 2 bases outside the gene matches. The germline gives CDR1 LGHDT, CDR2 YNNKEL (reference sequence). In DNA, the CDR3 is TGTGCCAGGGACAGGAGCTCCTATAATTCACCCCTCCACTTT. Translation: CARDRSSYNSPLHF.

The chain has TRBV5-6 and TRBJ1-6, with 7 positions matching TRBD1. CDR1 and CDR2 from the germline V gene are SGHDT and YYEEEE. This CDR3 is 18 amino acids long. J gave up 10 bases and V 5 bases, and 21 bases lay outside the gene matches. The CDR3 DNA sequence: TGTGCCAGCAGTCTTCTTGGGGCCGGGGACAGTCAAAACTCACCCCTCCACTTT. This sequence encodes CASSLLGAGDSQNSPLHF.

The chain joins TRBV4-1 to TRBJ1-1; 7 bases align to TRBD1. The CDR3 spans 15 residues. Germline V lookup: CDR1 MGHRA, CDR2 YSYEKL. Germline trimming cut 4 bases from V and 0 bases from J; bases unmatched to any gene: 5. The chain's CDR3 is CASSPRQGMNTEAFF. The CDR3 DNA reads TGCGCCAGCAGCCCGAGACAGGGCATGAACACTGAAGCTTTCTTT.

The chain combines TRBV7-3 with TRBJ1-1; a possible D gene is TRBD1 (6 bases). Trimming pared 0 bases from V and 1 base from J, leaving 12 bases between. Germline V gene sequence: CDR1 SGHTA, CDR2 FQGTGA. The CDR3 length is 16 residues. The CDR3 loop reads CASSLTRDTQNTEAFF. The CDR3 region has the DNA TGTGCCAGCAGCTTAACGAGGGACACACAGAACACTGAAGCTTTCTTT.

This chain joins TRBV5-8 and TRBJ1-2, with D possibly TRBD1 on 5 matching bases. Trimming left V 1 base short and J 5 bases short, with 15 bases between. The CDR3 is made up of 15 amino acids. From germline, CDR1 is SGHTS and CDR2 YDEGEE. The CDR3: CASSLQLGGKYGYTF. CDR3 bases: TGTGCCAGCAGCTTGCAGTTGGGGGGGAAGTATGGCTACACCTTC.

The genes are TRBV5-1 and TRBJ1-4; D is unclear. Trimming cost V 0 bases and J 3 bases, with 18 bases left between them. This CDR3 region has 18 residues. CDR1 and CDR2 (germline): SGHRS, YFSETQ. The CDR3 reads CASSLAGSGRRPNEKLFF. The CDR3 DNA reads as TGCGCCAGCAGCTTGGCGGGTTCGGGGAGGAGGCCTAATGAAAAACTGTTTTTT.

The J gene is TRBJ1-3, the V gene TRBV6-5; no clear D. Trimming took 5 bases from V and 2 from J, leaving 10 bases between them. This CDR3 contains 14 residues. The germline CDR1 and CDR2 sequences are MNHEY and SVGAGI. The chain's CDR3 is CASSPTATGNTIYF. The CDR3 DNA is TGTGCCAGCAGTCCCACCGCTACTGGAAACACCATATATTTT.

This sequence joins TRBV5-4 and TRBJ2-3; 8 bases agree with TRBD1. The CDR3 runs 15 residues. V lost 3 bases to trimming and J lost 4 bases; unmatched junction nucleotides: 7. Germline CDR1 SGHNT, CDR2 YYREEE (reference sequence). CDR3 region: CASSSPAGGPDTQYF. The CDR3, as DNA: TGTGCCAGCAGCTCCCCGGCAGGGGGCCCAGATACGCAGTATTTT.

V is TRBV4-2 and J is TRBJ1-5, with TRBD1 matching over 7 bases. This CDR3 contains 15 residues. V lost 5 bases and J lost 4; bases outside the gene matches: 8. Germline loops: CDR1 LGHNA, CDR2 YNFKEQ. CDR3 sequence reads: CASSGTGQSNQPQHF. CDR3 DNA: TGTGCCAGCAGCGGGACGGGACAGTCTAATCAGCCCCAGCATTTT.

The V gene is TRBV11-3, the J gene TRBJ2-1; a possible D gene is TRBD1 (5 bases). The V end lost 5 bases, the J end lost 4 bases, and 15 bases lay between the germline ends. This CDR3 has 15 residues. From germline, CDR1 is SGHNT and CDR2 YENEEA. The CDR3 sequence: CASSNAYRTYNEQFF. CDR3 sequence (DNA): TGTGCCAGCAGCAATGCCTACCGGACATACAATGAGCAGTTCTTC.